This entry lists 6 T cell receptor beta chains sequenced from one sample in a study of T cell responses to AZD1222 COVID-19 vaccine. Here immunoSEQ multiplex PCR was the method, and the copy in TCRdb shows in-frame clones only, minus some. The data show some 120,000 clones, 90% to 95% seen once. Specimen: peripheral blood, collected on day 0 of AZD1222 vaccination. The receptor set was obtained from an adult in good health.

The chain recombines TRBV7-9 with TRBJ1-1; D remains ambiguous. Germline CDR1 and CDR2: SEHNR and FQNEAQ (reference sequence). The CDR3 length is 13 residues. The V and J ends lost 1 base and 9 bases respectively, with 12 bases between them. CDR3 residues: CASSLGREIKAFF. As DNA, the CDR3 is TGTGCCAGCAGCTTAGGACGGGAGATTAAAGCTTTCTTT. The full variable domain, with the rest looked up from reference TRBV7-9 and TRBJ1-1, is DTGVSQNPRHKITKRGQNVTFRCDPISEHNRLYWYRQTLGQGPEFLTYFQNEAQLEKSRLLSDRFSAERPKGSFSTLEIQRTEQGDSAMYLCASSLGREIKAFFGQGTRLTVV.

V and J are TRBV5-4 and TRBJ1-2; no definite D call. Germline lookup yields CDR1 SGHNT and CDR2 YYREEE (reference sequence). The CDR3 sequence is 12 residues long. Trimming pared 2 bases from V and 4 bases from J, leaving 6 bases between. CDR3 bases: TGTGCCAGCAGCTTATTTGCCTATGGCTACACCTTC. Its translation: CASSLFAYGYTF.

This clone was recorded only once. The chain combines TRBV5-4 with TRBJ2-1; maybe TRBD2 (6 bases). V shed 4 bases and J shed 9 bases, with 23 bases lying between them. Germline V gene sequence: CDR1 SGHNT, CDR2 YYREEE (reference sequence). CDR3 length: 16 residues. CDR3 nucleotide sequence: TGTGCCAGCAGCCCGGGAGCAGGGAGTCCGGTCGGTGAGCAGTTCTTC. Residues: CASSPGAGSPVGEQFF.

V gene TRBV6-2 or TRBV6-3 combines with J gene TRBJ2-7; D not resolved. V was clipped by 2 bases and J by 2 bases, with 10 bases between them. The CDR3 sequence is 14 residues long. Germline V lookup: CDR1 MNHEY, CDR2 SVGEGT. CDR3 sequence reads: CASSYGSRTYEQYF. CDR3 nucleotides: TGTGCCAGCAGTTACGGTTCTCGAACCTACGAGCAGTACTTC.

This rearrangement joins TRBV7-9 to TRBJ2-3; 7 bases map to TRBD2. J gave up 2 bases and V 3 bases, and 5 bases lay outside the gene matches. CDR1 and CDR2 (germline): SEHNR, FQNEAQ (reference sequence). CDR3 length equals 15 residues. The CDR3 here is CASSFSGFNTDTQYF. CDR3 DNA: TGTGCCAGCAGCTTTAGCGGGTTCAACACAGATACGCAGTATTTT.

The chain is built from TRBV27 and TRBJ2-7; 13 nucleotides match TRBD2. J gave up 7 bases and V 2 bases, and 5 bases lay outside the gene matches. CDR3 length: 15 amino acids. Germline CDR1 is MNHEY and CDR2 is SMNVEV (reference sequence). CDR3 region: CASSLGTSGRGEQYF. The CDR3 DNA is TGTGCCAGCAGTTTAGGAACTAGCGGGAGGGGAGAGCAGTACTTC.